Given below is one T cell receptor beta chain in context. The CDR3 runs to 15 residues. From germline, CDR1 is MNHEY and CDR2 SMNVEV (reference sequence). V shed 3 bases and J 6 bases; nucleotides not matched to a gene: 5. Some clones are missing from TCRdb's copy, which holds only in-frame ones; the method was immunoSEQ multiplex PCR. The sample holds about 100,000 clones; around 79% are singletons and the top ten take roughly 20%. The sample comes from a study of blood T cell repertoires in COVID-19. The J gene is TRBJ2-3, the V gene TRBV27; 11 positions match TRBD2. The sequenced material came from peripheral blood. This TCR was sampled from a woman aged 80 or over with active or convalescent COVID-19. The CDR3 DNA is TGTGCCAGCAGTTTTGAGACTAGCGGGACGGATACGCAGTATTTT. Translating gives CASSFETSGTDTQYF.